A selection of T cell receptor beta chains follows, all from one sample in a study of blood T cell repertoires in COVID-19. Sequencing used immunoSEQ multiplex PCR; TCRdb keeps in-frame clones, though not all of them. Counted here are 200,000 or so clones, about 88% occurring once; the ten biggest clones make up 1.5% to 2%. Source material: peripheral blood. Every receptor here comes from a man in his 70s with acute or convalescent COVID-19. Each CDR3 is given with its conserved first and last residue. The order of the fields is J gene, V gene, clone size, D gene, CDR3 protein, CDR3 DNA. D genes are given only for firm matches. Not all rows give a size; the values are once, few, many and, for expanded clones, a class.

TRBJ1-1	TRBV7-3	.	.	CASSLGMNTEAFF	TGTGCCAGCAGCTTAGGCATGAACACTGAAGCTTTCTTT
TRBJ2-3	TRBV29-1	.	.	CSVRQVEDTQYF	TGCAGCGTGCGACAGGTTGAGGATACGCAGTATTTT
TRBJ2-3	TRBV10-3	.	.	CAIRGGSTDTQYF	TGTGCCATCAGGGGAGGCTCCACAGATACGCAGTATTTT
TRBJ2-5	TRBV11-1	.	TRBD1	CASSRDRATQETQYF	TGTGCCAGCAGCCGTGACAGGGCTACCCAAGAGACCCAGTACTTC
TRBJ1-1	TRBV29-1	.	.	CSASGTWGRNTEAFF	TGCAGCGCTTCCGGGACATGGGGCCGGAACACTGAAGCTTTCTTT
TRBJ2-7	TRBV5-1	.	TRBD2	CASSLGLAGGTVSYEQYF	TGCGCCAGCAGCTTGGGTCTAGCGGGAGGCACTGTCTCCTACGAGCAGTACTTC
TRBJ2-7	TRBV6-5	many	.	CASRTGGYEQYF	TGTGCCAGCCGGACTGGTGGGTACGAGCAGTACTTC
TRBJ1-2	TRBV11-2	.	.	CASSPGQSYGYTF	TGTGCCAGCAGCCCCGGACAGAGCTATGGCTACACCTTC
TRBJ2-7	TRBV6-6	.	TRBD1	CASSFGQGAHEQYF	TGTGCCAGCAGTTTTGGACAGGGAGCCCACGAGCAGTACTTC
TRBJ2-1	TRBV7-2	.	TRBD2	CASSLEGLAGGFEQFF	TGTGCCAGCAGCTTAGAGGGGCTAGCGGGAGGGTTTGAGCAGTTCTTC
TRBJ2-1	TRBV7-6	.	TRBD2	CASSELAISSYNEQFF	TGTGCCAGCAGCGAACTAGCGATTAGCTCCTACAATGAGCAGTTCTTC
TRBJ1-4	TRBV10-3	.	TRBD1	CAISDGQVREKLFF	TGTGCCATCAGTGACGGACAGGTACGGGAAAAACTGTTTTTT
TRBJ2-3	TRBV5-1	.	TRBD2	CASSPLSGTSDTQYF	TGCGCCAGCAGCCCCCTTAGCGGGACGTCAGATACGCAGTATTTT
TRBJ2-3	TRBV7-9	.	TRBD2	CASSLAGGNSDTQYF	TGTGCCAGCAGCTTAGCCGGGGGGAACTCAGATACGCAGTATTTT
TRBJ2-2	TRBV5-1	.	.	CASGGGMSNTGELFF	TGCGCCAGCGGTGGGGGGATGTCGAACACCGGGGAGCTGTTTTTT
TRBJ1-4	TRBV7-8	.	.	CASSPRTYTTNEKLFF	TGTGCCAGCAGCCCCAGGACATACACAACTAATGAAAAACTGTTTTTT
TRBJ1-1	TRBV12-3/TRBV12-4	.	.	CASSSGLGEAFF	TGTGCCAGCAGTTCGGGTCTTGGGGAAGCTTTCTTT
TRBJ2-7	TRBV11-2	.	.	CASSLSRVTYEQYF	TGTGCCAGCAGCTTGTCCAGGGTGACCTACGAGCAGTACTTC
TRBJ2-5	TRBV20-1	.	.	CSASKDRKETQYF	TGCAGTGCCAGTAAAGACAGAAAAGAGACCCAGTACTTC
TRBJ2-7	TRBV21-1	.	.	CASTYRQPPGSYEQYF	TGTGCCAGCACATATCGACAGCCCCCCGGGTCCTACGAGCAGTACTTC
TRBJ2-7	TRBV5-1	few	TRBD1	CASSWTGEGYEQYF	TGCGCCAGCAGCTGGACAGGGGAAGGATACGAGCAGTACTTC
TRBJ2-7	TRBV6-1	.	.	CASSEEGGSTYEQYF	TGTGCCAGCAGTGAAGAGGGGGGGTCAACCTACGAGCAGTACTTC
TRBJ1-1	TRBV7-9	.	TRBD1	CASSSGTGGEAFF	TGTGCCAGCAGCTCAGGGACAGGGGGCGAAGCTTTCTTT
TRBJ2-5	TRBV19	.	TRBD1	CASSQKGAVQETQYF	TGTGCCAGTAGTCAGAAGGGGGCAGTCCAAGAGACCCAGTACTTC
TRBJ1-1	TRBV3-1/TRBV3-2	.	.	CASSHYQGSGEAFF	TGTGCCAGCAGCCATTACCAGGGGAGTGGTGAAGCTTTCTTT
TRBJ1-5	TRBV12-5	.	TRBD1	CASGQSGTGDQPQHF	TGTGCTAGTGGTCAATCCGGGACAGGTGACCAGCCCCAGCATTTT
TRBJ2-2	TRBV25-1	.	.	CASGGQANTGELFF	TGTGCCAGCGGGGGACAAGCGAACACCGGGGAGCTGTTTTTT
TRBJ2-2	TRBV19	.	TRBD2	CASSIGLATGELFF	TGTGCCAGTAGTATCGGACTAGCCACCGGGGAGCTGTTTTTT
TRBJ1-5	TRBV24-1	.	.	CATSETGIGNQPQHF	TGTGCCACCAGTGAAACAGGGATTGGCAATCAGCCCCAGCATTTT
TRBJ1-1	TRBV2	.	TRBD1	CASRVHQGADTEAFF	TGTGCCAGCAGAGTTCACCAGGGGGCCGACACTGAAGCTTTCTTT
TRBJ1-4	TRBV19	.	.	CASSPPAGQFLATNEKLFF	TGTGCCAGTAGCCCTCCGGCGGGGCAATTCCTTGCAACTAATGAAAAACTGTTTTTT